This T cell receptor beta chain came from a study of T cell repertoires in cytomegalovirus infection. The CDR3 runs to 14 residues. V dropped 7 bases and J dropped 6 bases, with 16 bases sitting between them. Regarding this clonotype: Its antigen remains unknown.

From the reads, TCRdb called clonotypes with MiXCR, one entry per CDR3 protein. The top ten clones hold less than 15% of a sample with 450,000 to 650,000 distinct CDR3 sequences, about 26% of them seen once. Notes on the study in general: Public TCR beta family frequency separated CMV-and-HLA carriers, including in an independent cohort.

This clonotype originated in a human donor in good health (CMV status not recorded). Some clones in this sample may be carry-over from other donors' samples. Sequenced sample: PBMCs. V is TRBV12-3 or TRBV12-4 and J is TRBJ1-5; no clear D gene. The CDR3 region has the DNA TGTGCCAGCACCACTCGAAGCGCGGGTCAGCCCCAGCATTTT. It codes for CASTTRSAGQPQHF.